The sequence of this T cell receptor beta chain was determined in a study of glioma-infiltrating T cells after dendritic cell vaccination. Study results and caveats: Complete blood and tumor specimen sets were limited to few patients.

Note on this clone: Its cognate antigen is unknown.

Germline V gives CDR1 SGHTA, CDR2 FQGNSA. Trimming removed 2 bases from V and 7 bases from J, with 14 bases in between. The CDR3 consists of 14 residues. Assay: immunoSEQ multiplex PCR; the TCRdb copy retains only in-frame clones and omits some. Of 25,000 to 35,000 clones listed, approximately 90% are singletons. Patients had residual fresh-frozen tumor tissue and more than two years of survival data. PBMC sampling occurred before vaccination, two weeks after the third dose, and at progression. The receptor was isolated from a human donor with glioblastoma. The sequencing here drew on blood, taken before dendritic cell vaccination. The chain carries TRBV7-2 and TRBJ2-5, with a tentative D call TRBD2 (6 bases). The CDR3 bases are TGTGCCAGCAGCTTATCGAGGCCGGAGGGGACCCAGTACTTC. Amino acid sequence: CASSLSRPEGTQYF.